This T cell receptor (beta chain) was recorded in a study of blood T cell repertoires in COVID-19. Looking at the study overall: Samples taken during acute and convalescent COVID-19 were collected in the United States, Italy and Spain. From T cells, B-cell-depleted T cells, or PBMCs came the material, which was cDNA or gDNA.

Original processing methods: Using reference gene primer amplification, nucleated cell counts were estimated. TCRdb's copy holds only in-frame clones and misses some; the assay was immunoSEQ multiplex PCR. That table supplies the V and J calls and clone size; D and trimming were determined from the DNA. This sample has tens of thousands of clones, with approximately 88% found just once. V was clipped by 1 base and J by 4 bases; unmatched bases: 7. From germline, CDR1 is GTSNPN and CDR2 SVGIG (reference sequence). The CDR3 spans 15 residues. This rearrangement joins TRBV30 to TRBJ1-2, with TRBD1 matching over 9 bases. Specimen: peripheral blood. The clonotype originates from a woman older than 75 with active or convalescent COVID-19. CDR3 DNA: TGTGCCTGGAGTGAAACGGGACAGGGTATCTATGGCTACACCTTC. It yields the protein CAWSETGQGIYGYTF.